This is a list of T cell receptor beta chains from one sample in a study of cytomegalovirus exposure and HLA in healthy donors. Profiled with immunoSEQ multiplex PCR; TCRdb holds only in-frame clones, not every one. The top ten hold 22% of the sample, which has over 100,000 clones, 80% to 85% seen once. The sequencing sample was made of PBMCs. The receptors come from a man aged 25-40 years in good health and CMV-seropositive. The CDR3 runs from the conserved cysteine through the conserved F or W. Fields, in order: J gene, D gene, V gene, clone size, CDR3 protein, CDR3 DNA. The D gene is left open where the match is weak. The size field is filled for only some rows; it gives once, few, many or a size class.

>TRBJ2-7|NA|TRBV28|NA
CASSLVNQGGSYEQYF
TGTGCCAGCAGTTTGGTTAATCAGGGGGGCTCCTACGAGCAGTACTTC
>TRBJ1-4|TRBD1|TRBV10-1|NA
CASSEGQGRSEKLFF
TGCGCCAGCAGTGAGGGACAGGGGCGATCTGAAAAACTGTTTTTT
>TRBJ1-1|NA|TRBV6-5|NA
CASLQGFMNTEAFF
TGTGCCAGCCTCCAGGGATTTATGAACACTGAAGCTTTCTTT
>TRBJ1-2|TRBD1|TRBV7-3|few
CASSMGQVYGYTF
TGTGCCAGCAGTATGGGACAGGTCTATGGCTACACCTTC
>TRBJ2-5|NA|TRBV5-4|NA
CASSLIGAQETQYF
TGTGCCAGCAGCTTAATAGGGGCCCAAGAGACCCAGTACTTC
>TRBJ2-3|TRBD2|TRBV6-4|NA
CASRSGLAGTDTQYF
TGTGCCAGCCGCTCGGGGCTAGCGGGCACAGATACGCAGTATTTT
>TRBJ2-7|TRBD2|TRBV28|NA
CASSLGLAGYEQYF
TGTGCCAGCAGTTTGGGACTAGCGGGGTACGAGCAGTACTTC
>TRBJ1-5|TRBD1|TRBV30|once
CAWSVGQGEQPQHF
TGTGCCTGGAGTGTGGGACAGGGAGAGCAGCCCCAGCATTTT
>TRBJ2-2|TRBD1|TRBV5-4|NA
CASSLGDRDNTGELFF
TGTGCCAGCAGCTTGGGGGACAGGGATAACACCGGGGAGCTGTTTTTT
>TRBJ2-7|NA|TRBV5-1|once
CASSLALRGNSYEQYF
TGCGCCAGCAGCTTGGCCTTGCGGGGTAACTCCTACGAGCAGTACTTC